This entry lists 29 T cell receptor beta chains sequenced from one sample in a study of shared T cell receptors in the human thymus. TCRdb keeps only in-frame clones here, not all; method: immunoSEQ multiplex PCR. The sample carries hundreds of thousands of clones, about four fifths recorded once. The same sample was also used in a study of human thymus T cells.

The material sequenced was thymocytes. The source is a boy under three years old with a congenital heart defect.

The chain has TRBV30 and TRBJ1-4, with D possibly TRBD1 on 6 matching bases. Deletions cut 3 bases from V and 3 bases from J, with 14 bases between. Germline V lookup: CDR1 GTSNPN, CDR2 SVGIG (reference sequence). There are 15 residues in the CDR3. Here the CDR3 DNA reads TGTGCCTGGAGAGGCAAACAGGGTTCTAATGAAAAACTGTTTTTT. Translation gives CAWRGKQGSNEKLFF.

The V and J genes are TRBV6-1 and TRBJ1-3; D ambiguous. The CDR3 contains 15 residues. Germline CDR1 is MNHNS and CDR2 is SASEGT. The ends were cut back, 4 bases at V and 5 bases at J, with 15 bases in the middle. In DNA form, the CDR3 reads TGTGCCAGCAGTGGTTGGACTCTTCAGAGAAACACCATATATTTT. Protein product: CASSGWTLQRNTIYF.

This clone has a handful of counts. The chain links TRBV27 to TRBJ2-1, with D possibly being TRBD1 (6 bases). Deletions cut 8 bases from V and 4 bases from J, with 15 bases between. Per the germline V gene, CDR1 is MNHEY and CDR2 is SMNVEV (reference sequence). There are 14 residues in the CDR3. This CDR3 reads CASHRDTHYNEQFF. CDR3 coding DNA: TGTGCCAGCCACCGGGACACCCATTACAATGAGCAGTTCTTC.

The chain recombines TRBV25-1 with TRBJ2-7, with 9 bases matching TRBD1. The CDR3 spans 15 residues. J was trimmed by 2 bases and V by 1 base; bases with no gene match: 3. In germline, CDR1 is MGHDK, CDR2 SYGVNS. This CDR3 reads CASSELRDRAYEQYF. The CDR3 nucleotides are TGTGCCAGCAGTGAATTGAGGGACAGGGCCTACGAGCAGTACTTC.

This chain links TRBV6-1 with TRBJ1-5; 7 positions agree with TRBD1. The V gene end was trimmed by 1 base and the J gene end by 1 base; junction bases not matched to a gene: 1. Germline V gene lookup returns CDR1 MNHNS and CDR2 SASEGT. CDR3 length: 15 residues. The CDR3 DNA reads TGTGCCAGCAGTGAAGTGGACAGGAGCAATCAGCCCCAGCATTTT. The encoded protein is CASSEVDRSNQPQHF.

The chain carries TRBV28 and TRBJ2-3; possibly TRBD2 for D (6 bases). Germline CDR1 MDHEN, CDR2 SYDVKM. The CDR3 has 17 residues. Trimming shortened V by 6 bases and J by 2 bases, and 21 bases separated the two germline ends. This chain's CDR3 is CASSNSKAGGPTDTQYF. The CDR3 nucleotides are TGTGCCAGCAGCAACAGCAAAGCGGGCGGACCCACAGATACGCAGTATTTT.

The chain carries TRBV27 and TRBJ2-7, with TRBD1 as a possible D gene (5 bases). This CDR3 is built from 15 residues. Germline V gene sequence: CDR1 MNHEY, CDR2 SMNVEV (reference sequence). Deletions cut 3 bases from V and 4 bases from J, with 16 bases between. As DNA, the CDR3 is TGTGCCAGCAGTTTTAATGAGACAGTTACTTACGAGCAGTACTTC. Residues: CASSFNETVTYEQYF.

This clone was recorded once. The gene calls are TRBV28 and TRBJ1-3; D gene ambiguous. The CDR3 length is 16 residues. V dropped 3 bases and J dropped 4 bases, with 16 bases sitting between them. Germline loops: CDR1 MDHEN, CDR2 SYDVKM. The CDR3 sequence: CASSFSPLRSGNTIYF. The CDR3 DNA reads TGTGCCAGCAGTTTCAGCCCTCTGAGGAGCGGAAACACCATATATTTT.

V is TRBV7-9 and J is TRBJ1-1, with D possibly being TRBD1 (6 bases). This CDR3 is 15 amino acids long. Per the germline V gene, CDR1 is SEHNR and CDR2 is FQNEAQ (reference sequence). V lost 7 bases, J lost 5 bases, and 20 bases lay in between. This CDR3 reads CASTNGGGSKTEAFF. The DNA of the CDR3 is TGTGCCAGCACAAACGGCGGGGGCTCGAAGACTGAAGCTTTCTTT.

This chain links TRBV11-1 with TRBJ2-3, with 13 bases matching TRBD2. CDR1 is SGHAT and CDR2 is FQDESV in the germline V gene (reference sequence). J was trimmed by 4 bases and V by 6 bases; bases with no gene match: 10. CDR3 size: 17 residues. CDR3 protein: CASSKPGLAGVADTQYF. DNA of the CDR3: TGTGCCAGCAGTAAACCAGGACTAGCGGGAGTAGCAGATACGCAGTATTTT.

V usage is TRBV5-6 and J usage is TRBJ2-7, with D possibly TRBD2 on 6 matching bases. V lost 5 bases to trimming and J lost 0 bases, with 15 bases between them. Germline V gene sequence: CDR1 SGHDT, CDR2 YYEEEE. The CDR3 consists of 15 residues. CDR3 sequence (DNA): TGTGCCAGCAGTTCCCGCGGGGCCCTCTCCTACGAGCAGTACTTC. Amino acid sequence: CASSSRGALSYEQYF. The variable domain in full, completed from reference TRBV5-6 and TRBJ2-7, reads DAGVTQSPTHLIKTRGQQVTLRCSPKSGHDTVSWYQQALGQGPQFIFQYYEEEERQRGNFPDRFSGHQFPNYSSELNVNALLLGDSALYLCASSSRGALSYEQYFGPGTRLTVT.

The rearrangement joins TRBV11-2 to TRBJ2-7; D is unclear. The CDR3 spans 17 residues. The V end lost 5 bases, the J end lost 0 bases, and 20 bases lay between the germline ends. Germline V gives CDR1 SGHAT, CDR2 FQNNGV. In DNA form, the CDR3 reads TGTGCCAGCAGCCCTTATGCCTCAGGAATACTCTCCTACGAGCAGTACTTC. Amino acids: CASSPYASGILSYEQYF.

This rearrangement joins TRBV27 to TRBJ2-7, with unresolved D. Germline CDR1 is MNHEY and CDR2 is SMNVEV (reference sequence). The CDR3 totals 15 residues. Trimming took off 6 bases at V and 0 bases at J, with 15 bases between the two ends. The CDR3 loop reads CASSHKSHTSYEQYF. Here the CDR3 DNA reads TGTGCCAGCAGCCATAAGTCACATACCTCCTACGAGCAGTACTTC.

The chain uses TRBV27 and TRBJ2-3; 11 bases are shared with TRBD2. CDR3 length equals 15 residues. V gave up 5 bases and J gave up 1 base; unmatched junction bases: 2. Germline V gives CDR1 MNHEY, CDR2 SMNVEV (reference sequence). The CDR3 DNA reads TGTGCCAGCAGTCCACTAGCGGGAGGCACAGATACGCAGTATTTT. Its protein product is CASSPLAGGTDTQYF.

The chain links TRBV5-6 to TRBJ1-5, with D tentatively TRBD1 (6 bases). CDR1 SGHDT and CDR2 YYEEEE come from the germline V gene. The CDR3 has 16 amino acids. V was clipped by 3 bases and J by 4 bases, with 17 bases between them. CDR3 sequence: CASSSTGPRRNQPQHF. In nucleotides, the CDR3 is TGTGCCAGCAGCTCGACAGGTCCTCGGAGAAATCAGCCCCAGCATTTT. Drawing the rest from reference TRBV5-6 and TRBJ1-5, the complete variable domain is DAGVTQSPTHLIKTRGQQVTLRCSPKSGHDTVSWYQQALGQGPQFIFQYYEEEERQRGNFPDRFSGHQFPNYSSELNVNALLLGDSALYLCASSSTGPRRNQPQHFGDGTRLSIL.

The chain joins TRBV21-1 to TRBJ1-1; TRBD1 is the table's D call and was not checked against the DNA. TRBV21-1 corresponds to a pseudogene. This CDR3 has 12 amino acids. The CDR3 coding sequence is TGTGCCAGCAGCCCAGGGATCCCTGAAGCTTTCTTT. It encodes CASSPGIPEAFF.

This chain joins TRBV4-2 and TRBJ1-4; D gene unclear. Germline V lookup: CDR1 LGHNA, CDR2 YNFKEQ. Trimming stripped 1 base from V and 3 bases from J, with 6 bases between. This CDR3 is 14 amino acids long. The CDR3 loop is CASSQAAANEKLFF. CDR3 DNA: TGTGCCAGCAGCCAAGCTGCGGCTAATGAAAAACTGTTTTTT.

The V and J genes are TRBV5-6 and TRBJ2-5, with TRBD2 matching over 9 bases. The CDR3 consists of 17 residues. V shed 0 bases and J 5 bases; nucleotides not matched to a gene: 11. Germline V CDR1 and CDR2: SGHDT, YYEEEE. The CDR3 loop is CASSLALTREGRETQYF. The CDR3 DNA is TGTGCCAGCAGCTTGGCTCTCACGCGGGAGGGCCGGGAGACCCAGTACTTC.

The chain employs TRBV7-9 and TRBJ1-1; no clear D gene. This CDR3 contains 12 residues. The ends were cut back, 3 bases at V and 2 bases at J, with 4 bases in the middle. CDR1 is SEHNR and CDR2 is FQNEAQ in the germline V gene (reference sequence). CDR3 nucleotides: TGTGCCAGCAGCTTTCCAAACACTGAAGCTTTCTTT. Protein sequence: CASSFPNTEAFF.

This clone was seen a single time. The chain couples TRBV9 to TRBJ2-1; 8 bases are shared with TRBD2. Germline V gives CDR1 SGDLS, CDR2 YYNGEE. V lost 4 bases, J lost 4 bases, and 13 bases stayed unmatched. The length of the CDR3 is 17 residues. DNA for the CDR3: TGTGCCAGCAGCACCCAGAGGAGGCGGGAGGAGTACAATGAGCAGTTCTTC. Its translation is CASSTQRRREEYNEQFF.

The table lists this clone with a few counts. The V gene is TRBV7-9, the J gene TRBJ2-6; a possible D gene is TRBD1 (6 bases). Germline values: CDR1 SEHNR, CDR2 FQNEAQ (reference sequence). The V gene lost 6 bases and the J gene lost 3 bases, with 21 bases spanning the gap. The CDR3 has 18 amino acids. CDR3 amino acids: CASSVVLVRGSGANVLTF. The CDR3 region has the DNA TGTGCCAGCAGTGTCGTCTTGGTTAGGGGGAGTGGGGCCAACGTCCTGACTTTC. Drawing the rest from reference TRBV7-9 and TRBJ2-6, the complete variable domain is DTGVSQNPRHKITKRGQNVTFRCDPISEHNRLYWYRQTLGQGPEFLTYFQNEAQLEKSRLLSDRFSAERPKGSFSTLEIQRTEQGDSAMYLCASSVVLVRGSGANVLTFGAGSRLTVL.

The genes are TRBV5-6 and TRBJ2-5; TRBD2 might be the D (7 bases). Trimming took 4 bases from V and 3 from J, leaving 19 bases between them. CDR1 SGHDT and CDR2 YYEEEE come from the germline V gene. The CDR3 covers 16 residues. CDR3 sequence reads: CASSLRMGGAKETQYF. The CDR3 coding sequence is TGTGCCAGCAGCCTCCGGATGGGGGGGGCCAAAGAGACCCAGTACTTC.

This rearrangement joins TRBV4-1 to TRBJ2-5, with 13 bases lining up with TRBD2. The CDR3 contains 17 residues. Germline V gene lookup returns CDR1 MGHRA and CDR2 YSYEKL. V shed 4 bases, J shed 5 bases, and the junction held 10 bases outside the gene matches. CDR3 residues: CASSPDTSGRAKETQYF. CDR3 in DNA: TGCGCCAGCAGCCCCGACACTAGCGGGAGGGCCAAGGAGACCCAGTACTTC.

The rearrangement uses TRBV7-8 and TRBJ2-7, with TRBD1 as a possible D gene (6 bases). CDR1 is SGHVS and CDR2 is FQNEAQ in the germline V gene. Trimming removed 4 bases at V and 3 bases at J, with 13 bases between. This CDR3 has 14 amino acids. This CDR3 reads CASSSRDTLYEQYF. CDR3 DNA: TGTGCCAGCAGCTCCCGGGACACCCTCTACGAGCAGTACTTC.

The J gene is TRBJ2-2, the V gene TRBV4-1; TRBD2 aligns across 7 bases. The CDR3 spans 16 residues. V trimming: 4 bases; J trimming: 3 bases; junction bases outside the gene matches: 8. CDR1 is MGHRA and CDR2 is YSYEKL in the germline V gene. CDR3: CASSPETSWDTGELFF. The DNA for the CDR3 is TGCGCCAGCAGCCCAGAGACTAGCTGGGACACCGGGGAGCTGTTTTTT.

This clone was observed a single time. This chain joins TRBV19 and TRBJ1-1, with 7 bases aligning to TRBD1. Looked up from germline, CDR1 is LNHDA and CDR2 is SQIVND (reference sequence). With V trimmed by 0 bases and J by 1 base, 8 bases remained unmatched. The CDR3 is 17 amino acids. The CDR3 loop is CASSIDPRAGGNTEAFF. DNA of the CDR3: TGTGCCAGTAGTATAGACCCCCGGGCAGGGGGGAACACTGAAGCTTTCTTT.

The rearrangement joins TRBV7-2 to TRBJ1-1; D call uncertain. The CDR3 is 14 amino acids. CDR1 SGHTA and CDR2 FQGNSA come from the germline V gene. Trimming pared 5 bases from V and 4 bases from J, leaving 14 bases between. The DNA of the CDR3 is TGTGCCAGCAGCCTCTGGAGCGAGCTCACTGAAGCTTTCTTT. It yields the protein CASSLWSELTEAFF.

The rearrangement uses TRBV7-2 and TRBJ2-7; 15 bases map to TRBD2. The CDR3 totals 17 residues. After removal of 3 bases from V and 0 bases from J, the junction contained 3 bases not matched to a gene. CDR1 and CDR2 from the germline V gene are SGHTA and FQGNSA. The DNA of the CDR3 is TGTGCCAGCAGCTTGGGACTAGCGGGAGGCTTCTCCTACGAGCAGTACTTC. Protein product: CASSLGLAGGFSYEQYF.

The chain couples TRBV4-3 to TRBJ1-5; possibly TRBD1 for D (5 bases). The CDR3 consists of 16 residues. V was pared by 0 bases and J by 5 bases, with 14 bases between. In germline, CDR1 is LGHNA, CDR2 YSLEER. CDR3 loop: CASSQDRGGEDQPQHF. Here the CDR3 DNA reads TGCGCCAGCAGCCAAGATCGCGGGGGAGAGGATCAGCCCCAGCATTTT.